Listed here are 19 T cell receptor beta chains from one sample, sequenced in a study of blood T cells in healthy people across ages. For the second PCR, which ran for about 6 to 11 cycles, a sample-barcoded 5' primer and a J-beta primer mix were used. TCRdb re-called the 5' RACE reads through MiXCR, storing one row per CDR3 protein. The table includes fewer than 2,000,000 distinct CDR3 sequences, about 31% detected once. The sample comprised blood. Receptors were obtained from a woman younger than 45 in good health.

The table lists this clonotype with a few counts. The chain couples TRBV27 to TRBJ2-1; D is unclear. The V end lost 3 bases, the J end lost 5 bases, and 14 bases lay between the germline ends. Germline CDR1 MNHEY, CDR2 SMNVEV (reference sequence). This CDR3 is 15 amino acids long. CDR3 sequence reads: CASSFRHDPNNEQFF. The CDR3 coding sequence is TGTGCCAGCAGTTTTAGGCATGACCCAAACAATGAGCAGTTCTTC.

J is TRBJ2-1 and V is TRBV5-1, with D possibly TRBD2 on 6 matching bases. There are 17 residues in the CDR3. Trimming pared 2 bases from V and 3 bases from J, leaving 18 bases between. Germline values: CDR1 SGHRS, CDR2 YFSETQ. CDR3 residues: CASSFSLAGNLYNEQFF. In nucleotides, the CDR3 is TGCGCCAGCAGCTTTAGCCTTGCGGGGAACCTCTACAATGAGCAGTTCTTC.

The chain employs TRBV27 and TRBJ2-5, with unresolved D. Germline-derived CDR1 and CDR2 are MNHEY and SMNVEV (reference sequence). Trimming removed 2 bases from V and 7 bases from J, with 11 bases in between. The CDR3 is 13 residues long. This CDR3 reads CASSLASKATQYF. The DNA for the CDR3 is TGTGCCAGCAGTTTAGCGAGTAAGGCGACCCAGTACTTC.

DNA of the CDR3: TGTGCCAGCAGCCTCTTCGGGACAGGGGTCTACGAGCAGTACTTC. Its protein is CASSLFGTGVYEQYF. V is TRBV5-5 and J is TRBJ2-7, with 10 nucleotides matching TRBD1. The CDR3 spans 15 residues. V shed 4 bases, J shed 3 bases, and the junction held 7 bases outside the gene matches. CDR1 and CDR2 (germline): SGHKS, YYEKEE (reference sequence).

The chain carries TRBV29-1 and TRBJ2-5; 7 bases agree with TRBD1. The CDR3 loop spans 13 amino acids. Germline V gene data show CDR1 as SQVTM and CDR2 as ANQGSEA. V dropped 6 bases and J dropped 1; count of bases not matched to a gene: 5. The CDR3 is CSVTTGPQETQYF. The CDR3 DNA sequence: TGCAGCGTGACGACAGGGCCCCAAGAGACCCAGTACTTC.

The chain links TRBV25-1 to TRBJ1-1, with unresolved D. The V end was cut by 4 bases, the J end by 5 bases, with 11 bases between. The CDR3 extends over 13 amino acids. CDR1 and CDR2 (germline): MGHDK, SYGVNS. CDR3 in DNA: TGTGCCAGCAGTGCGTACTCTGAAACTGAAGCTTTCTTT. This encodes CASSAYSETEAFF.

This clonotype was counted between two and nine times. CDR3 nucleotide sequence: TGTGCCAGCAGTCCGGCGAGCGTTCAAGAGACCCAGTACTTC. It is translated as CASSPASVQETQYF. V gene TRBV5-6 combines with J gene TRBJ2-5; D uncertain. This CDR3 is built from 14 residues. Germline CDR1 and CDR2: SGHDT and YYEEEE. V shed 5 bases and J shed 2 bases, with 13 bases lying between them.

This CDR3 reads CASSPSPGQGPLLLPYNEQFF. The CDR3 DNA follows: TGTGCCAGCAGTCCCTCTCCGGGACAGGGACCCCTTCTTTTGCCCTACAATGAGCAGTTCTTC. The chain is built from TRBV27 and TRBJ2-1, with 9 positions matching TRBD1. The junction had 22 bases not matched to a gene; V was cut back by 5 bases and J by 2 bases. CDR1 and CDR2 (germline): MNHEY, SMNVEV (reference sequence). This CDR3 has 21 residues.

This clonotype turned up a few times. The chain recombines TRBV4-1 with TRBJ2-1; the match to TRBD2 covers 12 bases. Germline CDR1 is MGHRA and CDR2 is YSYEKL. This CDR3 has 17 amino acids. The ends lost 3 bases at V and 2 bases at J; junction bases unmatched: 5. The CDR3 region is CASSHSPSGGAYNEQFF. CDR3 in DNA: TGCGCCAGCAGCCACTCTCCTAGCGGGGGGGCCTACAATGAGCAGTTCTTC.

The chain links TRBV10-3 to TRBJ2-3; D unresolved. CDR3 size: 14 residues. Germline CDR1 ENHRY, CDR2 SYGVKD. V lost 1 base and J lost 6, with 11 bases in between. The CDR3 here is CAISEYVVGDTQYF. The CDR3 DNA reads as TGTGCCATCAGTGAGTACGTGGTGGGGGATACGCAGTATTTT.

The chain carries TRBV5-1 and TRBJ1-6; D remains ambiguous. CDR3 length: 15 residues. Trimming removed 0 bases from V and 6 bases from J, with 10 bases in between. Germline CDR1 reads SGHRS; CDR2 reads YFSETQ. CDR3 region: CASSLDGMSNSPLHF. Written as DNA, the CDR3 is TGCGCCAGCAGCTTGGATGGGATGAGTAATTCACCCCTCCACTTT. Full variable domain (missing parts from reference TRBV5-1 and TRBJ1-6): KAGVTQTPRYLIKTRGQQVTLSCSPISGHRSVSWYQQTPGQGLQFLFEYFSETQRNKGNFPGRFSGRQFSNSRSEMNVSTLELGDSALYLCASSLDGMSNSPLHFGNGTRLTVT.

J is TRBJ1-2 and V is TRBV7-2; possibly TRBD1 for D (5 bases). V dropped 5 bases and J dropped 10 bases, with 29 bases sitting between them. The germline gives CDR1 SGHTA, CDR2 FQGNSA. The CDR3 sequence is 17 residues long. Here the CDR3 reads CASSPGGIQGARLDYTF. CDR3 in DNA: TGTGCCAGCAGCCCCGGTGGGATTCAGGGCGCTCGTTTGGACTACACCTTC.

For this clonotype: The junction differs from germline at one of its ends, possibly a read error. The V call is TRBV3-1, the J call TRBJ2-1; D ambiguous. Per the germline V gene, CDR1 is LGHDT and CDR2 is YNNKEL (reference sequence). This CDR3 has 12 amino acids. CDR3 sequence: CASNQEGFEQFF. CDR3 sequence (DNA): TGTGCCAGCAACCAAGAAGGATTTGAGCAGTTCTTC.

This clonotype has more than one count but fewer than ten. The chain joins TRBV3-1 to TRBJ1-1, with D possibly TRBD1 on 5 matching bases. The CDR3 totals 14 residues. The V end was cut by 8 bases, the J end by 0 bases, with 13 bases between. CDR1 is LGHDT, CDR2 YNNKEL, per germline (reference sequence). The CDR3 protein is CASGGTPMNTEAFF. Written as DNA, the CDR3 is TGTGCCAGCGGAGGGACTCCGATGAACACTGAAGCTTTCTTT. The full variable domain, with the rest looked up from reference TRBV3-1 and TRBJ1-1, is DTAVSQTPKYLVTQMGNDKSIKCEQNLGHDTMYWYKQDSKKFLKIMFSYNNKELIINETVPNRFSPKSPDKAHLNLHINSLELGDSAVYFCASGGTPMNTEAFFGQGTRLTVV.

This clonotype has a single count. The chain couples TRBV27 to TRBJ1-6, with D unclear. The CDR3 loop spans 14 amino acids. V was clipped by 5 bases and J by 9 bases, with 14 bases between them. Germline-derived CDR1 and CDR2 are MNHEY and SMNVEV (reference sequence). The CDR3 reads CASSPQRVGSPLHF. The CDR3 bases are TGTGCCAGCAGTCCCCAAAGGGTCGGTTCACCCCTCCACTTT.

The V call is TRBV6-1, the J call TRBJ1-2; 7 bases are a match to TRBD1. Trimming took 3 bases from V and 11 from J; bases not matched to a gene: 6. Germline V gene lookup returns CDR1 MNHNS and CDR2 SASEGT. This CDR3 is 12 amino acids long. Here the CDR3 DNA reads TGTGCCAGCAGTGAGCTTGACAGGGCATACACCTTC. This gives the protein CASSELDRAYTF.

This clonotype was found a few times. The rearrangement joins TRBV13 to TRBJ2-5; 13 nucleotides agree with TRBD2. Germline V CDR1 and CDR2: PRHDT, FYEKMQ (reference sequence). This CDR3 contains 16 residues. V lost 4 bases, J lost 5 bases, and 7 bases stayed unmatched. CDR3 bases: TGTGCCAGCAGCTCCACTAGCGGGGGGGAGCTGGAGACCCAGTACTTC. Protein sequence: CASSSTSGGELETQYF.

V and J are TRBV10-3 and TRBJ1-6; D is possibly TRBD1 (6 bases). Germline CDR1 reads ENHRY; CDR2 reads SYGVKD. Trimming took off 5 bases at V and 14 bases at J, with 16 bases between the two ends. The CDR3 is 13 amino acids. The chain's CDR3 is CAISHTGMVSLHF. The DNA of the CDR3 is TGTGCCATCAGTCATACAGGGATGGTGTCCCTCCACTTT.

This clonotype was detected ten times or more. CDR3 DNA sequence: TGCGCCAGCAGCCAAGCCAGAAGCTCCTACGAGCAGTACTTC. It yields the protein CASSQARSSYEQYF. The rearrangement uses TRBV4-1 and TRBJ2-7; D ambiguous. The V and J ends lost 1 base and 0 bases respectively, with 7 bases between them. This CDR3 has 14 residues. CDR1 is MGHRA, CDR2 YSYEKL, per germline.